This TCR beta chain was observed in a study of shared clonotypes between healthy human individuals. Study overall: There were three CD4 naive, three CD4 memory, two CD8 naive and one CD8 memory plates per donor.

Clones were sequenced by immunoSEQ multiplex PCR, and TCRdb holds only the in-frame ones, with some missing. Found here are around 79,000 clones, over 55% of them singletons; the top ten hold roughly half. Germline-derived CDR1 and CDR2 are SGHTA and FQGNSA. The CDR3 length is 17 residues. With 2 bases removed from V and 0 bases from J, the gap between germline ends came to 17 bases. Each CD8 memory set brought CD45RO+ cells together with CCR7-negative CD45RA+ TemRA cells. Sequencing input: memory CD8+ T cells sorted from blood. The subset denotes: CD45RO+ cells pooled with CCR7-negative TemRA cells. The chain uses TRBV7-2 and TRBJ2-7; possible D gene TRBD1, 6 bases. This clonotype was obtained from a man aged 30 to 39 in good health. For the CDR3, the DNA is TGTGCCAGCAGCTTATATCCAACAGGGCCGAGCTCCTACGAGCAGTACTTC. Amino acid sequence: CASSLYPTGPSSYEQYF.